The 5 T cell receptor beta chains in this list originate from one sample, sequenced in a study of blood T cells in healthy people across ages. PCR was performed a second time for roughly 7 to 11 cycles using a sample-barcoded 5' primer and a J-beta primer mix. TCRdb itself ran the 5' RACE reads through MiXCR, one entry per CDR3 protein. The sample records more than 1.4 million distinct CDR3 sequences, approximately 38% being singletons. The specimen was blood. The receptors here all came from a woman between 18 and 30 years old in good health.

This clonotype was seen just once. V gene TRBV6-1 combines with J gene TRBJ1-1; D is uncertain. V was clipped by 6 bases and J by 4 bases, with 12 bases between them. Germline CDR1 and CDR2: MNHNS and SASEGT. This CDR3 has 13 amino acids. Here the CDR3 reads CASRVGLTTEAFF. CDR3 coding DNA: TGTGCCAGCAGAGTGGGGTTGACCACTGAAGCTTTCTTT.

V usage is TRBV5-4 and J usage is TRBJ2-1; the D gene is possibly TRBD2 (5 bases). Germline loops: CDR1 SGHNT, CDR2 YYREEE (reference sequence). The V end was cut by 3 bases, the J end by 2 bases, with 18 bases between. The CDR3 runs to 17 residues. The CDR3 loop reads CASSSLEEIETYNEQFF. CDR3 DNA sequence: TGTGCCAGCAGCTCACTGGAGGAGATAGAAACCTACAATGAGCAGTTCTTC.

This chain uses TRBV7-9 with TRBJ2-1; D is unclear. The V gene's germline CDR1 is SEHNR and CDR2 FQNEAQ (reference sequence). Trimming took 2 bases from V and 7 from J, leaving 12 bases between them. There are 14 residues in the CDR3. The CDR3 sequence: CASSLLRQENEQFF. The CDR3 region has the DNA TGTGCCAGCAGCTTATTACGGCAGGAGAATGAGCAGTTCTTC.

The chain carries TRBV20-1 and TRBJ2-1; 8 positions agree with TRBD2. The length of the CDR3 is 14 residues. The germline gives CDR1 DFQATT, CDR2 SNEGSKA (reference sequence). V lost 0 bases and J lost 8; bases outside the gene matches: 6. CDR3 sequence (DNA): TGCAGTGCTAGAGATCGGGAGACTAGCGATGAGCAGTTCTTC. This codes for CSARDRETSDEQFF.

This clonotype was observed once. Mismatch with germline at one junction end may stem from a read error. This chain's CDR3 is CASSEDDRSKLFF. CDR3 DNA: TGTGCCAGCAGTGAAGACGACAGGTCAAAACTGTTTTTT. The chain has TRBV10-3 and TRBJ1-4; TRBD1 might be the D (6 bases). The CDR3 is 13 amino acids. The germline gives CDR1 ENHRY, CDR2 SYGVKD.